A single sample gave rise to the 26 T cell receptor beta chains below, sequenced in a study of identical twins' blood T cells. TCRdb re-called the 5' RACE reads with MiXCR, one entry per CDR3 protein. Among 400,000 or so distinct CDR3 sequences listed, roughly 28% were seen once. Sequencing was carried out using PBMCs. Receptor source: a woman aged 18-55 years in good health.

This clonotype was seen repeatedly, ten times or more. V is TRBV3-1 and J is TRBJ1-2; TRBD1 matches at 9 bases. This CDR3 is built from 14 residues. Germline values: CDR1 LGHDT, CDR2 YNNKEL (reference sequence). The J segment lost 7 bases and the V segment lost 4 bases, leaving 7 bases of the junction unmatched. CDR3 in DNA: TGTGCCAGCAGCCCCGGCCGGGACAGGGTTGGCTACACCTTC. This codes for CASSPGRDRVGYTF.

The chain is built from TRBV6-1 and TRBJ1-2; unclear D gene. The V end was cut by 6 bases, the J end by 7 bases, with 6 bases between. Germline CDR1 is MNHNS and CDR2 is SASEGT. The CDR3 covers 10 residues. CDR3 coding DNA: TGTGCCAGCAGGGAATCTGGCTACACCTTC. It encodes CASRESGYTF.

The rearrangement uses TRBV27 and TRBJ1-5, with D perhaps TRBD1 (5 bases). CDR1 is MNHEY, CDR2 SMNVEV, per germline (reference sequence). The CDR3 runs to 14 residues. The ends were cut back, 5 bases at V and 6 bases at J, with 14 bases in the middle. The DNA for the CDR3 is TGTGCCAGCAGTCCTCAGGGTACCGGTCAGCCCCAGCATTTT. Its translation: CASSPQGTGQPQHF.

This rearrangement joins TRBV10-3 to TRBJ2-7, with a weak D call TRBD1 (5 bases). The CDR3 sequence is 14 residues long. Per the germline V gene, CDR1 is ENHRY and CDR2 is SYGVKD. V was cut by 0 bases and J by 6 bases, with 12 bases left in between. The CDR3 DNA follows: TGTGCCATCAGTGAGTCGAGTCAGGGCGGCGAGCAGTACTTC. Residues: CAISESSQGGEQYF.

At least ten counts were recorded for this clonotype. The J gene is TRBJ2-3, the V gene TRBV12-5; tentatively, D is TRBD1 or TRBD2 (6 bases each). This CDR3 spans 13 amino acids. Deletions cut 7 bases from V and 4 bases from J, with 12 bases between. Germline loops: CDR1 LGHNT, CDR2 FRNRAP. The CDR3 DNA is TGTGCTAGTGCACGGGGGCCAGCAGATACGCAGTATTTT. Translation: CASARGPADTQYF.

This chain joins TRBV19 and TRBJ1-2; TRBD1 matches at 10 bases. Germline V gene data show CDR1 as LNHDA and CDR2 as SQIVND (reference sequence). CDR3 length equals 17 residues. The V and J ends lost 3 bases and 5 bases, in that order; junction bases with no gene match: 12. This CDR3 is CASSMTYLRGQGYGYTF. CDR3 nucleotides: TGTGCCAGTAGTATGACCTACTTGCGGGGACAGGGGTATGGCTACACCTTC. Supplemented by reference TRBV19 and TRBJ1-2, the full variable domain reads DGGITQSPKYLFRKEGQNVTLSCEQNLNHDAMYWYRQDPGQGLRLIYYSQIVNDFQKGDIAEGYSVSREKKESFPLTVTSAQKNPTAFYLCASSMTYLRGQGYGYTFGSGTRLTVV.

With respect to this clonotype: Possible read error: a much larger clone is one base away. The rearrangement joins TRBV12-3 or TRBV12-4 to TRBJ2-2, with no clear D. This CDR3 region has 15 residues. V dropped 7 bases and J dropped 2 bases, with 14 bases sitting between them. CDR3 region: CASNSRTPNTGELFF. The CDR3 DNA is TGTGCCAGCAATTCCCGAACACCTAACACCGGGGAGCTGTTTTTT.

This clonotype was detected only a few times. The CDR3 region is CASSLWVYSYEQYF. In nucleotides, the CDR3 is TGTGCCAGCAGTTTATGGGTCTACTCCTACGAGCAGTACTTC. The chain uses TRBV28 and TRBJ2-7; D is unresolved. V shed 0 bases and J shed 0 bases, with 6 bases lying between them. Germline assignment: CDR1 MDHEN and CDR2 SYDVKM. The CDR3 has 14 amino acids. Full variable domain (outside the CDR3, taken from reference TRBV28 and TRBJ2-7): DVKVTQSSRYLVKRTGEKVFLECVQDMDHENMFWYRQDPGLGLRLIYFSYDVKMKEKGDIPEGYSVSREKKERFSLILESASTNQTSMYLCASSLWVYSYEQYFGPGTRLTVT.

The J gene is TRBJ2-2, the V gene TRBV5-1; 10 bases are a match to TRBD2. CDR1 SGHRS and CDR2 YFSETQ come from the germline V gene. The length of the CDR3 is 15 residues. Unmatched junction bases numbered 4, after V lost 4 bases and J lost 4 bases. This CDR3 reads CASSAGLAPTGELFF. The CDR3 region has the DNA TGCGCCAGCAGCGCGGGACTAGCGCCCACCGGGGAGCTGTTTTTT. Full variable domain (remainder filled in from reference TRBV5-1 and TRBJ2-2): KAGVTQTPRYLIKTRGQQVTLSCSPISGHRSVSWYQQTPGQGLQFLFEYFSETQRNKGNFPGRFSGRQFSNSRSEMNVSTLELGDSALYLCASSAGLAPTGELFFGEGSRLTVL.

The genes are TRBV20-1 and TRBJ2-7; 10 positions match TRBD2. V was pared by 2 bases and J by 4 bases, with 5 bases of the junction left unmatched. This CDR3 is 14 amino acids long. Germline V gives CDR1 DFQATT, CDR2 SNEGSKA (reference sequence). The chain's CDR3 is CSARSTSGRYEQYF. As DNA, the CDR3 is TGCAGTGCTAGATCGACTAGCGGGCGGTACGAGCAGTACTTC.

This clonotype has just a few counts. The chain recombines TRBV27 with TRBJ2-2, with a weak D call TRBD1 (6 bases). CDR1 is MNHEY and CDR2 is SMNVEV in the germline V gene (reference sequence). The V gene lost 3 bases and the J gene lost 7 bases, with 12 bases spanning the gap. The length of the CDR3 is 14 residues. CDR3 region: CASSFLVGGGELFF. The DNA of the CDR3 is TGTGCCAGCAGTTTCCTAGTAGGGGGCGGGGAGCTGTTTTTT.

The sample holds many counts of this clonotype. This rearrangement joins TRBV10-2 to TRBJ1-1; 9 positions agree with TRBD1. Germline trimming cut 8 bases from V and 6 bases from J; bases unmatched to any gene: 10. The CDR3 loop spans 14 amino acids. Germline CDR1 and CDR2: WSHSY and SAAADI. The CDR3 nucleotides are TGCGCCAGCCACTCCACAGGGGGCGTCGCTGAAGCTTTCTTT. Its protein product is CASHSTGGVAEAFF.

This clonotype was seen repeatedly, ten times or more. The rearrangement links TRBV11-2 to TRBJ1-6; no definite D call. Germline V gene data show CDR1 as SGHAT and CDR2 as FQNNGV. This CDR3 region has 13 residues. V was cut by 1 base and J by 7 bases, with 5 bases left in between. The CDR3 protein is CASSLVGNSPLHF. The CDR3 nucleotides are TGTGCCAGCAGCTTAGTGGGAAATTCACCCCTCCACTTT.

This clonotype has a handful of counts. The rearrangement joins TRBV20-1 to TRBJ1-2, with no clear D. Per the germline V gene, CDR1 is DFQATT and CDR2 is SNEGSKA (reference sequence). The CDR3 runs 12 residues. V dropped 2 bases and J dropped 3 bases, with 7 bases sitting between them. The CDR3 DNA reads as TGCAGTGCTAGATACAGTGACTATGGCTACACCTTC. Translated: CSARYSDYGYTF.

Concerning this clonotype itself: Possible read error: a much larger clone is one base away. CDR3 sequence: CSVTYWGHYNEQFF. The CDR3 nucleotides are TGCAGCGTAACCTATTGGGGGCACTACAATGAGCAGTTCTTC. The chain links TRBV29-1 to TRBJ2-1, with D perhaps matching TRBD1 (6 bases). Germline CDR1 reads SQVTM; CDR2 reads ANQGSEA. V was shortened by 6 bases and J by 3 bases, with 15 bases between the two germline ends. There are 14 residues in the CDR3.

The CDR3 here is CASSVLGGGYTF. In nucleotides, the CDR3 is TGTGCCAGCAGCGTATTAGGGGGTGGCTACACCTTC. The chain recombines TRBV9 with TRBJ1-2, with a possible D match to TRBD1 (6 bases). CDR3 length equals 12 residues. The V and J ends lost 1 base and 7 bases respectively, with 8 bases between them. Germline V lookup: CDR1 SGDLS, CDR2 YYNGEE.

There are many counts of this clonotype. The chain couples TRBV18 to TRBJ2-3; 12 nucleotides match TRBD2. The CDR3 contains 15 residues. CDR1 KGHSH and CDR2 LQKENI come from the germline V gene. Trimming cost V 0 bases and J 5 bases; bases outside gene matches: 0. The chain's CDR3 is CASSPPGLAGDTQYF. CDR3 DNA sequence: TGTGCCAGCTCACCACCGGGACTAGCGGGAGATACGCAGTATTTT.

V and J are TRBV5-1 and TRBJ1-1; possibly TRBD1 for D (6 bases). V was pared by 4 bases and J by 0 bases, with 13 bases between. CDR1 and CDR2 from the germline V gene are SGHRS and YFSETQ. This CDR3 has 15 amino acids. DNA of the CDR3: TGCGCCAGCAGCGTACAGGGTCTAATGAACACTGAAGCTTTCTTT. It encodes CASSVQGLMNTEAFF.

The CDR3 region is CSVVGRVAGSPSTEAFF. The DNA of the CDR3 is TGCAGCGTTGTCGGGCGAGTTGCGGGGAGCCCAAGCACTGAAGCTTTCTTT. The gene calls are TRBV29-1 and TRBJ1-1, with no clear D. V lost 4 bases and J 4 bases, leaving 25 bases between the germline ends. There are 17 residues in the CDR3. Per the germline V gene, CDR1 is SQVTM and CDR2 is ANQGSEA.

The chain carries TRBV20-1 and TRBJ1-5; D might be TRBD1 (6 bases). There are 17 residues in the CDR3. Germline V gene lookup returns CDR1 DFQATT and CDR2 SNEGSKA (reference sequence). Trimming removed 6 bases from V and 2 bases from J, with 23 bases in between. CDR3 bases: TGCAGTGCGAACGCCGGGACCAGGGGTTGGGGCAATCAGCCCCAGCATTTT. Protein sequence: CSANAGTRGWGNQPQHF.

The chain combines TRBV18 with TRBJ1-1; D ambiguous. Germline values: CDR1 KGHSH, CDR2 LQKENI. With 4 bases removed from V and 2 bases from J, the gap between germline ends came to 14 bases. The CDR3 is made up of 15 amino acids. The CDR3 DNA reads TGTGCCAGCTCACGCACCGATCATAGAAACACTGAAGCTTTCTTT. Translating gives CASSRTDHRNTEAFF. The full variable domain, its missing parts supplied by reference TRBV18 and TRBJ1-1, is NAGVMQNPRHLVRRRGQEARLRCSPMKGHSHVYWYRQLPEEGLKFMVYLQKENIIDESGMPKERFSAEFPKEGPSILRIQQVVRGDSAAYFCASSRTDHRNTEAFFGQGTRLTVV.

The chain links TRBV29-1 to TRBJ1-1, with D uncertain. Trimming removed 4 bases at V and 2 bases at J, with 8 bases between. This CDR3 contains 12 residues. Germline CDR1 and CDR2: SQVTM and ANQGSEA. In nucleotides, the CDR3 is TGCAGCGTTGGTACAGACAACACTGAAGCTTTCTTT. Its translation is CSVGTDNTEAFF. Drawing the rest from reference TRBV29-1 and TRBJ1-1, the complete variable domain is SAVISQKPSRDICQRGTSLTIQCQVDSQVTMMFWYRQQPGQSLTLIATANQGSEATYESGFVIDKFPISRPNLTFSTLTVSNMSPEDSSIYLCSVGTDNTEAFFGQGTRLTVV.

This clonotype was seen more than once but under ten times. The rearrangement joins TRBV12-3 or TRBV12-4 to TRBJ1-2, with 8 positions matching TRBD1. The CDR3 is made up of 15 amino acids. V lost 5 bases, J lost 5 bases, and 10 bases stayed unmatched. The CDR3 reads CASSPTGGTAYGYTF. The CDR3 DNA reads as TGTGCCAGCAGTCCCACAGGGGGTACCGCTTATGGCTACACCTTC.

This clonotype turned up a few times. The chain links TRBV29-1 to TRBJ1-4; no definite D call. Per germline, CDR1 SQVTM and CDR2 ANQGSEA. V was pared by 4 bases and J by 8 bases, with 8 bases between. This CDR3 spans 11 amino acids. As DNA, the CDR3 is TGCAGCGTTGCGAAAGGAGAAAAACTGTTTTTT. Protein product: CSVAKGEKLFF.

The table lists this clonotype with a few counts. The CDR3 region has the DNA TGCAGCGTTGAAGCCGGCGGAAATGAAAAACTGTTTTTT. Protein sequence: CSVEAGGNEKLFF. The J gene is TRBJ1-4, the V gene TRBV29-1; no firm D call. This CDR3 has 13 amino acids. Germline CDR1 reads SQVTM; CDR2 reads ANQGSEA. Trimming stripped 1 base from V and 5 bases from J, with 8 bases between.

The chain recombines TRBV29-1 with TRBJ2-1, with D possibly matching TRBD2 (6 bases). Germline V lookup: CDR1 SQVTM, CDR2 ANQGSEA. The CDR3 contains 12 residues. Trimming took 6 bases from V and 12 from J, leaving 18 bases between them. The CDR3 protein is CSVAGPSTGQFF. The CDR3 DNA reads as TGCAGCGTCGCGGGACCGAGTACGGGGCAGTTCTTC.